The 18 T cell receptor beta chains listed next were all sequenced from one sample in a study of blood T cell repertoires in COVID-19. TCRdb's table, derived via immunoSEQ multiplex PCR, lists solely in-frame clones and lacks some. Of around 390,000 clones in the sample, 85% to 90% are singletons; the top ten hold approximately 9.3%. Sequencing was performed on PBMCs or T cells enriched from blood (not recorded which). These receptor sequences come from a woman aged 45 to 65 who had recovered from COVID-19.

This clone was observed a single time. The CDR3 DNA is TGTGCCAGCAGCTTGATGTTAGCGGGGAACACAGATACGCAGTATTTT. It yields the protein CASSLMLAGNTDTQYF. The chain links TRBV5-6 to TRBJ2-3; 8 bases line up with TRBD2. Germline CDR1 is SGHDT and CDR2 is YYEEEE. Unmatched junction bases numbered 6, after V lost 1 base and J lost 2 bases. This CDR3 region has 16 residues.

The chain employs TRBV6-5 and TRBJ2-3, with TRBD2 as a possible D gene (5 bases). Between the trimmed V and J ends, which lost 6 bases and 2 bases, there was a span of 9 bases. Germline V gives CDR1 MNHEY, CDR2 SVGAGI. The CDR3 has 13 amino acids. CDR3 sequence reads: CASRLDPTDTQYF. CDR3 sequence (DNA): TGTGCCAGCAGACTAGATCCCACAGATACGCAGTATTTT.

The chain joins TRBV6-2 or TRBV6-3 to TRBJ1-5; D gene unclear. The CDR3 has 16 amino acids. Germline V lookup: CDR1 MNHEY, CDR2 SVGEGT. V lost 0 bases to trimming and J lost 5 bases, with 14 bases between them. CDR3 region: CASSYSRGSLDQPQHF. The CDR3 DNA sequence: TGTGCCAGCAGTTACTCGAGAGGGAGTCTTGATCAGCCCCAGCATTTT.

This chain joins TRBV11-3 and TRBJ2-1; D may be TRBD1 (6 bases). Trimming took 5 bases from V and 10 from J, leaving 18 bases between them. The CDR3 sequence is 14 residues long. Germline CDR1 and CDR2: SGHNT and YENEEA. The CDR3 is CASSRHTGTREQFF. DNA of the CDR3: TGTGCCAGCAGCCGTCACACAGGGACCAGGGAGCAGTTCTTC. The whole variable domain, remainder taken from reference TRBV11-3 and TRBJ2-1, is EAGVVQSPRYKIIEKKQPVAFWCNPISGHNTLYWYLQNLGQGPELLIRYENEEAVDDSQLPKDRFSAERLKGVDSTLKIQPAELGDSAVYLCASSRHTGTREQFFGPGTRLTVL.

This chain uses TRBV7-9 with TRBJ2-2; 7 positions agree with TRBD1. V dropped 5 bases and J dropped 2; count of bases not matched to a gene: 5. Germline lookup yields CDR1 SEHNR and CDR2 FQNEAQ (reference sequence). This CDR3 is 15 amino acids long. Written as DNA, the CDR3 is TGTGCCAGCAGCCCGGGGACAGTTAACACCGGGGAGCTGTTTTTT. This codes for CASSPGTVNTGELFF.

The gene calls are TRBV7-2 and TRBJ1-2; perhaps TRBD1 as D (6 bases). V lost 1 base to trimming and J lost 5 bases, with 14 bases between them. The CDR3 totals 15 residues. Germline V gives CDR1 SGHTA, CDR2 FQGNSA. The CDR3: CASSLGGPGAYGYTF. The DNA of the CDR3 is TGTGCCAGCAGCTTAGGGGGGCCAGGTGCATATGGCTACACCTTC.

The V gene is TRBV28, the J gene TRBJ1-5, with a weak D call TRBD1 (5 bases). The V gene lost 2 bases and the J gene lost 7 bases, with 12 bases spanning the gap. Germline CDR1 reads MDHEN; CDR2 reads SYDVKM. The CDR3 is 14 residues long. CDR3 nucleotides: TGTGCCAGCAGTTTAGCAGGGTCGCGACAGCCCCAGCATTTT. Amino acids: CASSLAGSRQPQHF.

The chain uses TRBV28 and TRBJ1-5, with 7 bases matching TRBD1. V lost 2 bases, J lost 0 bases, and 4 bases stayed unmatched. The CDR3 length is 16 residues. Germline-derived CDR1 and CDR2 are MDHEN and SYDVKM. The CDR3, as DNA: TGTGCCAGCAGTTTAGAGGGGGCTGATAGCAATCAGCCCCAGCATTTT. Protein product: CASSLEGADSNQPQHF.

V gene TRBV7-8 combines with J gene TRBJ2-7; a possible D gene is TRBD1 (6 bases). Trimming removed 6 bases from V and 3 bases from J, with 12 bases in between. The CDR3 runs to 13 residues. Germline V gene sequence: CDR1 SGHVS, CDR2 FQNEAQ. CDR3 in amino acids: CASRASTGYEQYF. Here the CDR3 DNA reads TGTGCCAGCAGAGCATCGACAGGCTACGAGCAGTACTTC.

CDR3 protein: CASRGTGDYEQYF. The CDR3 nucleotides read TGCGCCAGCAGGGGGACAGGGGATTACGAGCAGTACTTC. This chain joins TRBV5-1 and TRBJ2-7; 10 bases map to TRBD1. The CDR3 is made up of 13 amino acids. J gave up 4 bases and V 5 bases, and 3 bases lay outside the gene matches. Germline loops: CDR1 SGHRS, CDR2 YFSETQ.

The chain uses TRBV27 and TRBJ2-6; the D gene is possibly TRBD1 (5 bases). The germline V gene encodes CDR1 MNHEY and CDR2 SMNVEV (reference sequence). V lost 5 bases to trimming and J lost 0 bases, with 11 bases between them. The CDR3 runs to 16 residues. As DNA, the CDR3 is TGTGCCAGCAGTCCTCAGGGTAGCTCTGGGGCCAACGTCCTGACTTTC. Its translation is CASSPQGSSGANVLTF.

This chain connects TRBV7-9 to TRBJ2-3; 7 bases are shared with TRBD1. Germline V gene sequence: CDR1 SEHNR, CDR2 FQNEAQ (reference sequence). V shed 6 bases, J shed 0 bases, and the junction held 6 bases outside the gene matches. CDR3 length: 15 residues. The CDR3 DNA reads as TGTGCCAGCAGTAGACAGGGAACTAGCACAGATACGCAGTATTTT. It translates to CASSRQGTSTDTQYF.

This chain links TRBV6-1 with TRBJ1-2; a weak D match, TRBD1 (6 bases). Germline CDR1 and CDR2: MNHNS and SASEGT. There are 14 residues in the CDR3. V lost 0 bases and J lost 7, with 12 bases in between. In nucleotides, the CDR3 is TGTGCCAGCAGTGAAGCGAGGTCACAGGGTGGCTACACCTTC. Translating it yields CASSEARSQGGYTF.

This sequence joins TRBV11-2 and TRBJ1-1, with 8 bases matching TRBD1. This CDR3 has 14 amino acids. Trimming cost V 5 bases and J 9 bases; bases outside gene matches: 11. Germline CDR1 SGHAT, CDR2 FQNNGV. CDR3 DNA sequence: TGTGCCAGCAGCCGACAAACAGGGGGAACTAAAGCTTTCTTT. Residues: CASSRQTGGTKAFF.

This sequence joins TRBV18 and TRBJ1-2; 9 bases match TRBD1. Germline V gene data show CDR1 as KGHSH and CDR2 as LQKENI. The V segment lost 2 bases and the J segment 5 bases; nucleotides outside the gene matches: 9. The CDR3 runs 16 residues. DNA of the CDR3: TGTGCCAGCTCACCAGGCACCGGGACAGGGATTTATGGCTACACCTTC. This translates into CASSPGTGTGIYGYTF.

J is TRBJ1-2 and V is TRBV7-2; D unclear. The V and J ends lost 5 bases and 8 bases respectively, with 9 bases between them. Germline V gene data show CDR1 as SGHTA and CDR2 as FQGNSA. This CDR3 has 11 residues. This CDR3 reads CASSPKEGYTF. CDR3 nucleotides: TGTGCCAGCAGCCCAAAGGAGGGCTACACCTTC.

This rearrangement joins TRBV10-3 to TRBJ2-2; 8 nucleotides agree with TRBD2. The trim removed 6 bases at V and 2 bases at J, leaving 11 bases unmatched. Germline lookup yields CDR1 ENHRY and CDR2 SYGVKD. The CDR3 length is 17 residues. CDR3 sequence: CAIRSGGGRSNTGELFF. The CDR3 DNA reads as TGTGCCATCAGGTCCGGGGGGGGAAGATCTAACACCGGGGAGCTGTTTTTT.

This sequence joins TRBV5-1 and TRBJ2-3, with D possibly matching TRBD2 (5 bases). CDR1 SGHRS and CDR2 YFSETQ come from the germline V gene. CDR3 length: 15 residues. Trimming took off 0 bases at V and 1 base at J, with 9 bases between the two ends. This chain's CDR3 is CASSLAGSRTDTQYF. The CDR3, as DNA: TGCGCCAGCAGCTTGGCGGGGTCCCGCACAGATACGCAGTATTTT.